This T cell receptor beta chain was sequenced during a study of post-analysis software for immune sequencing data. Study-wide context: Patients had relapsing-remitting, secondary progressive or progressive-relapsing multiple sclerosis; some lacked subtype. Findings and caveats of the study: Five or six TRBV segments, TRBV5-6, TRBV5-1 and TRBV20-1 among them, were found more frequent in patients than controls. Versus controls, multiple sclerosis patients showed significantly lower diversity (normalized Chao1).

The authors incorporated unique molecular identifiers into the TCR beta cDNA libraries. A population of about 1 to 11 million T cells gave rise to around 480,000 cDNA molecules. TCRdb fed the PCR reads into MiXCR, producing one record per CDR3 protein. In the table there are about 180,000 distinct CDR3 sequences, about 32% of which are singletons. The germline V gene encodes CDR1 SEHNR and CDR2 FQNEAQ (reference sequence). The CDR3 length is 15 residues. The V end was cut by 6 bases, the J end by 2 bases, with 14 bases between. This clonotype was detected only a few times. Its target is not known. The source is a girl between 5 and 17 years old with multiple sclerosis. This chain joins TRBV7-9 and TRBJ1-5; D ambiguous. The specimen sequenced was blood. The CDR3 DNA reads TGTGCCAGCAGTCGCCCTCCAGAAGGCAATCAGCCCCAGCATTTT. Encoded protein: CASSRPPEGNQPQHF.